This entry lists 16 T cell receptor beta chains sequenced from one sample in a study of blood T cell repertoires in COVID-19. Some clones are missing from TCRdb's copy, which holds only in-frame ones; the method was immunoSEQ multiplex PCR. The repertoire includes 100,000 to 120,000 clones, about 85% of them detected once, and roughly 4.9% sits in the top ten. Specimen: peripheral blood. The receptors derive from a human donor in a cohort sampled during active COVID-19.

This CDR3 is CAISAGKNTEAFF. Written as DNA, the CDR3 is TGTGCCATCAGCGCAGGGAAGAACACTGAAGCTTTCTTT. This chain joins TRBV10-3 and TRBJ1-1; TRBD1 might be the D (5 bases). Trimming took 6 bases from V and 1 from J, leaving 9 bases between them. This CDR3 contains 13 residues. CDR1 is ENHRY, CDR2 SYGVKD, per germline.

The CDR3 DNA reads TGTGCCAGCTCTGGGGGGGAGGGCCCCGGGGAGCTGTTTTTT. Its protein product is CASSGGEGPGELFF. This chain connects TRBV6-5 to TRBJ2-2; 7 bases align to TRBD2. The V gene end was trimmed by 8 bases and the J gene end by 6 bases; junction bases not matched to a gene: 9. CDR3 length: 14 residues. CDR1 and CDR2 from the germline V gene are MNHEY and SVGAGI.

This chain uses TRBV19 with TRBJ1-6, with D hard to call. Trimming took 5 bases from V and 0 from J, leaving 11 bases between them. This CDR3 has 16 amino acids. Looked up from germline, CDR1 is LNHDA and CDR2 is SQIVND (reference sequence). CDR3 sequence (DNA): TGTGCCAGTAGTTCCAAGGAGAGCTCCTATAATTCACCCCTCCACTTT. Protein: CASSSKESSYNSPLHF.

This clone is a singleton in its sample. The chain links TRBV18 to TRBJ1-1; D perhaps matches TRBD1 (6 bases). Trimming removed 6 bases at V and 3 bases at J, with 11 bases between. The germline CDR1 and CDR2 sequences are KGHSH and LQKENI. This CDR3 has 13 amino acids. CDR3 bases: TGTGCCAGCTCCCCCCGGACAGACACTGAAGCTTTCTTT. Encoded protein: CASSPRTDTEAFF.

This clone was detected once. This chain connects TRBV5-1 to TRBJ2-2; no firm D call. The CDR3 runs to 12 residues. The V gene's germline CDR1 is SGHRS and CDR2 YFSETQ. Trimming left V 0 bases short and J 8 bases short, with 5 bases between. The CDR3 DNA reads TGCGCCAGCAGCTTGGCCCAAGGGGAGCTGTTTTTT. The encoded protein is CASSLAQGELFF.

In DNA, the CDR3 is TGCGCCAGCAGCCAAAAGTCCCTTGAGGGCTCCTACAATGAGCAGTTCTTC. Protein product: CASSQKSLEGSYNEQFF. The chain couples TRBV4-1 to TRBJ2-1; maybe TRBD2 (5 bases). The CDR3 runs to 17 residues. Deletions cut 2 bases from V and 0 bases from J, with 14 bases between. The V gene's germline CDR1 is MGHRA and CDR2 YSYEKL.

This sequence joins TRBV3-1 (or the pseudogene TRBV3-2) and TRBJ2-5; 9 bases are a match to TRBD2. Germline V gives CDR1 LGHDT, CDR2 YNNKEL (reference sequence). With 2 bases clipped from V and 1 base from J, the junction kept 8 bases outside the gene matches. This CDR3 spans 17 amino acids. DNA for the CDR3: TGTGCCAGCAGCCAATCGTTAGCGGGAGTCTCCCAAGAGACCCAGTACTTC. Its translation is CASSQSLAGVSQETQYF.

CDR3 amino acids: CAWSSRQGKGDYGYTF. For the CDR3, the DNA is TGTGCCTGGAGTTCCCGACAGGGGAAGGGAGACTATGGCTACACCTTC. The rearrangement joins TRBV30 to TRBJ1-2; 8 bases map to TRBD1. The V segment lost 2 bases and the J segment 3 bases; nucleotides outside the gene matches: 11. The CDR3 is 16 residues long. Germline assignment: CDR1 GTSNPN and CDR2 SVGIG (reference sequence).

V and J are TRBV2 and TRBJ1-3; 8 positions agree with TRBD1. V dropped 2 bases and J dropped 4; count of bases not matched to a gene: 7. The CDR3 has 16 amino acids. Germline loops: CDR1 SNHLY, CDR2 FYNNEI. The CDR3 coding sequence is TGTGCCAGCAGTGAACTCAGAGGGACAGGAGGAAACACCATATATTTT. Its translation: CASSELRGTGGNTIYF.

The chain combines TRBV28 with TRBJ2-7, with D tentatively TRBD1 (6 bases). The V gene's germline CDR1 is MDHEN and CDR2 SYDVKM. The CDR3 has 13 amino acids. V lost 8 bases, J lost 12 bases, and 23 bases lay in between. The chain's CDR3 is CASGPGTPLFRYF. The CDR3 DNA sequence: TGTGCCAGCGGCCCCGGGACACCCCTGTTTAGGTACTTC.

The chain's CDR3 is CASSHRTSEFTGELFF. The CDR3 nucleotides are TGTGCCAGCAGCCATCGGACTAGCGAGTTCACCGGGGAGCTGTTTTTT. The V call is TRBV5-4, the J call TRBJ2-2; 9 bases line up with TRBD2. This CDR3 region has 16 residues. Germline CDR1 is SGHNT and CDR2 is YYREEE (reference sequence). The V gene end was trimmed by 4 bases and the J gene end by 4 bases; junction bases not matched to a gene: 8.

This rearrangement joins TRBV3-1 (or the pseudogene TRBV3-2) to TRBJ2-1; D unclear. V was shortened by 3 bases and J by 5 bases, with 8 bases between the two germline ends. Germline V gene lookup returns CDR1 LGHDT and CDR2 YNNKEL (reference sequence). The CDR3 covers 13 residues. CDR3 nucleotide sequence: TGTGCCAGCAGCCAGGTCAGTAACAATGAGCAGTTCTTC. Translating gives CASSQVSNNEQFF.

The chain uses TRBV30 and TRBJ1-1; no firm D call. V lost 0 bases to trimming and J lost 3 bases, with 5 bases between them. Germline V gene lookup returns CDR1 GTSNPN and CDR2 SVGIG (reference sequence). The CDR3 has 12 residues. The CDR3 nucleotides are TGTGCCTGGAGTGTGCTATACACTGAAGCTTTCTTT. Its translation is CAWSVLYTEAFF.

The chain uses TRBV6-2 or TRBV6-3 and TRBJ2-7; TRBD1 aligns across 9 bases. The trim removed 6 bases at V and 2 bases at J, leaving 5 bases unmatched. This CDR3 is built from 14 residues. Germline loops: CDR1 MNHEY, CDR2 SVGEGT. The CDR3, as DNA: TGTGCCAGCAGCCCGGGACAGGGAGCCTACGAGCAGTACTTC. This encodes CASSPGQGAYEQYF.

This chain connects TRBV2 to TRBJ1-2; 7 bases agree with TRBD1. The CDR3 spans 14 residues. Germline loops: CDR1 SNHLY, CDR2 FYNNEI. The junction had 9 bases not matched to a gene; V was cut back by 3 bases and J by 8 bases. CDR3 sequence (DNA): TGTGCCAGCAGTGAGTCCAGGGGGACATACGGCTACACCTTC. Translated: CASSESRGTYGYTF.

The chain joins TRBV6-2 or TRBV6-3 to TRBJ2-1; 13 nucleotides match TRBD2. The CDR3 runs 20 residues. Germline CDR1 and CDR2: MNHEY and SVGEGT. V lost 2 bases and J lost 4; bases outside the gene matches: 14. The CDR3 loop is CASSYALATSGRGSYNEQFF. Here the CDR3 DNA reads TGTGCCAGCAGTTACGCGCTCGCTACTAGCGGGAGGGGGTCTTACAATGAGCAGTTCTTC.